These 9 T cell receptor beta chains were sequenced from one sample in a study of cytomegalovirus exposure and HLA in healthy donors. Sequencing used immunoSEQ multiplex PCR; TCRdb keeps in-frame clones, though not all of them. The sample lists 65,000 to 80,000 clones, 94% occurring once. The sequenced sample consisted of PBMCs. The receptors stem from a woman aged 18-29 years in good health and CMV-seropositive.

The V gene is TRBV6-4, the J gene TRBJ2-2; 7 nucleotides agree with TRBD1. The CDR3 loop spans 16 amino acids. V lost 0 bases to trimming and J lost 1 base; unmatched junction nucleotides: 2. Germline V gene sequence: CDR1 MRHNA, CDR2 SNTAGT. CDR3 amino acids: CASSDSWTGNTGELFF. The CDR3 DNA is TGTGCCAGCAGTGACTCGTGGACAGGGAACACCGGGGAGCTGTTTTTT.

The chain combines TRBV11-2 with TRBJ2-3; TRBD2 aligns across 7 bases. V dropped 5 bases and J dropped 0; count of bases not matched to a gene: 8. CDR3 length equals 16 residues. CDR1 and CDR2 (germline): SGHAT, FQNNGV. The CDR3 DNA is TGTGCCAGCAGCGGGGGAGGGTGGGGTAGCACAGATACGCAGTATTTT. Translating it yields CASSGGGWGSTDTQYF. The full variable domain, in which reference TRBV11-2 and TRBJ2-3 provide the parts outside the CDR3, is EAGVAQSPRYKIIEKRQSVAFWCNPISGHATLYWYQQILGQGPKLLIQFQNNGVVDDSQLPKDRFSAERLKGVDSTLKIQPAKLEDSAVYLCASSGGGWGSTDTQYFGPGTRLTVL.

This clone was seen a single time. The V and J genes are TRBV7-9 and TRBJ2-2, with TRBD2 matching over 13 bases. The CDR3 covers 13 residues. After removal of 8 bases from V and 6 bases from J, the junction contained 0 bases not matched to a gene. The germline V gene has CDR1 SEHNR and CDR2 FQNEAQ (reference sequence). The CDR3 DNA reads as TGTGCCAGCGGACTAGCGGGGGCCGGGGAGCTGTTTTTT. This sequence encodes CASGLAGAGELFF.

The gene calls are TRBV6-1 and TRBJ1-2; D is possibly TRBD1 (5 bases). CDR1 and CDR2 (germline): MNHNS, SASEGT. The ends were cut back, 0 bases at V and 3 bases at J, with 11 bases in the middle. The CDR3 contains 15 residues. The CDR3 bases are TGTGCCAGCAGTGAAGCGCCCAGGGTGTACTATGGCTACACCTTC. It codes for CASSEAPRVYYGYTF.

The chain is built from TRBV6-1 and TRBJ1-6, with D possibly matching TRBD1 (5 bases). Trimming took 6 bases from V and 8 from J, leaving 14 bases between them. The germline V gene encodes CDR1 MNHNS and CDR2 SASEGT. This CDR3 is built from 14 residues. The CDR3 DNA sequence: TGTGCCAGCAGGGGACCGGGGGTAGATTCACCCCTCCACTTT. Protein sequence: CASRGPGVDSPLHF.

This sequence joins TRBV9 and TRBJ1-1; a weak D match, TRBD1 (6 bases). In germline, CDR1 is SGDLS, CDR2 YYNGEE. The V and J ends lost 2 bases and 4 bases respectively, with 21 bases between them. This CDR3 region has 17 residues. The CDR3 protein is CASSVAPVGQGRTEAFF. CDR3 DNA: TGTGCCAGCAGCGTGGCACCGGTAGGGCAGGGGCGCACTGAAGCTTTCTTT.

The chain recombines TRBV27 with TRBJ1-5; D is uncertain. The germline V gene has CDR1 MNHEY and CDR2 SMNVEV (reference sequence). The CDR3 has 14 residues. V was trimmed by 2 bases and J by 1 base, leaving 6 bases between them. The CDR3: CASSLGLSNQPQHF. CDR3 DNA sequence: TGTGCCAGCAGTTTAGGGCTGAGCAATCAGCCCCAGCATTTT.

The chain is built from TRBV27 and TRBJ1-1, with D tentatively TRBD1 (6 bases). This CDR3 region has 15 residues. Germline-derived CDR1 and CDR2 are MNHEY and SMNVEV (reference sequence). Trimming pared 3 bases from V and 0 bases from J, leaving 11 bases between. CDR3 amino acids: CASSLMGQMNTEAFF. The CDR3 DNA reads as TGTGCCAGCAGTTTGATGGGACAAATGAACACTGAAGCTTTCTTT.

The chain is built from TRBV11-2 and TRBJ2-1; 13 nucleotides agree with TRBD2. CDR1 and CDR2 (germline): SGHAT, FQNNGV. V trimming: 0 bases; J trimming: 4 bases; junction bases outside the gene matches: 9. The CDR3 loop spans 19 amino acids. The CDR3 DNA reads TGTGCCAGCAGCTTAGATCTACTAGCGGGAGGGCCGGGTTACAATGAGCAGTTCTTC. Amino acids: CASSLDLLAGGPGYNEQFF. The full variable domain, with the rest looked up from reference TRBV11-2 and TRBJ2-1, is EAGVAQSPRYKIIEKRQSVAFWCNPISGHATLYWYQQILGQGPKLLIQFQNNGVVDDSQLPKDRFSAERLKGVDSTLKIQPAKLEDSAVYLCASSLDLLAGGPGYNEQFFGPGTRLTVL.